The 26 T cell receptor beta chains below come from one sample, sequenced in a study of Ad26.COV2.S vaccination and SARS-CoV-2 variants. The protocol was immunoSEQ multiplex PCR, while the TCRdb copy is restricted to in-frame clones and leaves out a portion. The table has about 350,000 clones, about 91% seen once. Sequenced material: peripheral blood, taken after recovery from COVID-19. The receptors shown here come from a human donor who had recovered from COVID-19.

This clone was counted once. The chain uses TRBV5-1 and TRBJ2-7; no clear D. V was cut by 0 bases and J by 6 bases, with 10 bases left in between. Germline CDR1 reads SGHRS; CDR2 reads YFSETQ. The CDR3 runs to 13 residues. The CDR3 spells CASSLVGKSEQYF. CDR3 bases: TGCGCCAGCAGCTTGGTTGGCAAGAGCGAGCAGTACTTC.

The chain combines TRBV5-1 with TRBJ1-1, with 7 bases matching TRBD1. Unmatched junction bases numbered 21, after V lost 4 bases and J lost 6 bases. The length of the CDR3 is 18 residues. CDR1 is SGHRS, CDR2 YFSETQ, per germline. CDR3 region: CASSPSPGGRIKPSEAFF. The CDR3 DNA reads as TGCGCCAGCAGCCCATCGCCAGGGGGACGGATTAAACCTTCTGAAGCTTTCTTT.

J is TRBJ2-7 and V is TRBV5-4, with 8 positions matching TRBD2. The junction had 4 bases not matched to a gene; V was cut back by 0 bases and J by 2 bases. The V gene's germline CDR1 is SGHNT and CDR2 YYREEE (reference sequence). There are 15 residues in the CDR3. CDR3 sequence: CASSLVAGGTYEQYF. DNA for the CDR3: TGTGCCAGCAGCTTGGTGGCGGGGGGTACCTACGAGCAGTACTTC.

The J gene is TRBJ2-5, the V gene TRBV5-1; 8 bases map to TRBD2. V shed 7 bases and J 1 base; nucleotides not matched to a gene: 15. From germline, CDR1 is SGHRS and CDR2 YFSETQ. The CDR3 sequence is 17 residues long. In DNA, the CDR3 is TGCGCCAGCGACCCCCTAGGTGCGGGGGGCGTCCAAGAGACCCAGTACTTC. Encoded protein: CASDPLGAGGVQETQYF.

The chain employs TRBV7-9 and TRBJ1-5, with 7 bases lining up with TRBD1. V trimming: 7 bases; J trimming: 2 bases; junction bases outside the gene matches: 5. The CDR3 consists of 14 residues. The germline V gene has CDR1 SEHNR and CDR2 FQNEAQ (reference sequence). The CDR3 bases are TGTGCCAGCAACCCAGGACAGGGCAATCAGCCCCAGCATTTT. Translating it yields CASNPGQGNQPQHF.

Only one count was recorded for this clone. This chain connects TRBV9 to TRBJ2-5; D ambiguous. CDR3 length: 13 amino acids. Trimming took off 1 base at V and 4 bases at J, with 8 bases between the two ends. From germline, CDR1 is SGDLS and CDR2 YYNGEE. CDR3 DNA sequence: TGTGCCAGCAGCGTAACCAACCGAGAGACCCAGTACTTC. Protein: CASSVTNRETQYF.

The chain's CDR3 is CASSLTGTGVYEQYF. The DNA for the CDR3 is TGTGCCAGCAGTTTAACCGGGACAGGGGTCTACGAGCAGTACTTC. The chain recombines TRBV6-6 with TRBJ2-7; 10 nucleotides agree with TRBD1. V lost 4 bases and J lost 3; bases outside the gene matches: 6. Germline CDR1 is MNHNY and CDR2 is SVGAGI (reference sequence). The CDR3 totals 15 residues.

The chain is built from TRBV13 and TRBJ2-2; D may be TRBD1 (6 bases). The CDR3 is 18 residues long. Trimming pared 6 bases from V and 6 bases from J, leaving 26 bases between. CDR1 is PRHDT and CDR2 is FYEKMQ in the germline V gene (reference sequence). CDR3 sequence reads: CASSGSGQSGSRAGELFF. Written as DNA, the CDR3 is TGTGCCAGCAGTGGGTCCGGACAGTCCGGTAGTAGAGCCGGGGAGCTGTTTTTT.

The chain combines TRBV3-1 (or the pseudogene TRBV3-2) with TRBJ1-5; D possibly corresponds to TRBD1 (6 bases). CDR3 length: 14 residues. The V end lost 1 base, the J end lost 7 bases, and 11 bases lay between the germline ends. The germline gives CDR1 LGHDT, CDR2 YNNKEL (reference sequence). The CDR3 region is CASSQGQELQPQHF. The CDR3 nucleotides read TGTGCCAGCAGCCAAGGACAGGAACTACAGCCCCAGCATTTT.

This chain links TRBV2 with TRBJ2-7; D may be TRBD2 (5 bases). CDR1 is SNHLY, CDR2 FYNNEI, per germline. There are 12 residues in the CDR3. Trimming took 5 bases from V and 0 from J, leaving 5 bases between them. The CDR3 bases are TGTGCCAGCAGTCTAGCCTCCTACGAGCAGTACTTC. The encoded protein is CASSLASYEQYF.

Comments on this clone: The junction departs from the called germline gene at one end, perhaps through a read error. The chain is built from TRBV5-6 and TRBJ1-4; D is possibly TRBD1 (5 bases). CDR1 and CDR2 (germline): SGHDT, YYEEEE. The CDR3 sequence is 13 residues long. The CDR3 nucleotides are TGTGCCAGCAGCTTGGCGGGGGAATTGGCGGAAATGTTT. Translating it yields CASSLAGELAEMF.

This clone showed up just a few times. J is TRBJ2-7 and V is TRBV6-1; the D gene is possibly TRBD2 (6 bases). V was pared by 0 bases and J by 4 bases, with 16 bases between. Germline CDR1 MNHNS, CDR2 SASEGT. This CDR3 is 16 amino acids long. The CDR3 nucleotides read TGTGCCAGCAGTGAAGCGCTCGGGACTGGAGAATACGAGCAGTACTTC. It specifies CASSEALGTGEYEQYF.

The V and J genes are TRBV18 and TRBJ1-2; no reliable D call. There are 15 residues in the CDR3. Germline-derived CDR1 and CDR2 are KGHSH and LQKENI. V was cut by 0 bases and J by 1 base, with 9 bases left in between. For the CDR3, the DNA is TGTGCCAGCTCACCACCGCACGGATTTAACTATGGCTACACCTTC. Its protein is CASSPPHGFNYGYTF.

This chain's CDR3 is CASSLALRGPQHF. The DNA of the CDR3 is TGTGCCAGCAGTTTAGCGTTGCGGGGGCCCCAGCATTTT. The V call is TRBV12-3 or TRBV12-4, the J call TRBJ1-5; D is undetermined. Trimming shortened V by 0 bases and J by 9 bases, and 9 bases separated the two germline ends. This CDR3 has 13 amino acids.

This clone has just one count. This sequence joins TRBV4-1 and TRBJ2-4; TRBD1 aligns across 8 bases. V trimming: 4 bases; J trimming: 7 bases; junction bases outside the gene matches: 9. The CDR3 runs 15 residues. Germline assignment: CDR1 MGHRA and CDR2 YSYEKL. CDR3 DNA sequence: TGCGCCAGCAGCCCTCATCAGGGGGCGCGGAACATTCAGTACTTC. It encodes CASSPHQGARNIQYF.

This clone was seen once. The chain uses TRBV19 and TRBJ1-1, with 9 nucleotides matching TRBD1. Germline CDR1 and CDR2: LNHDA and SQIVND (reference sequence). CDR3 length: 13 residues. V lost 7 bases and J lost 1; bases outside the gene matches: 1. CDR3 bases: TGTGCCAGTATGGGACAGGGGAACACTGAAGCTTTCTTT. It is translated as CASMGQGNTEAFF.

The chain recombines TRBV28 with TRBJ2-5; 9 bases match TRBD2. CDR3 length equals 15 residues. V was clipped by 2 bases and J by 3 bases; unmatched bases: 4. CDR1 and CDR2 from the germline V gene are MDHEN and SYDVKM. The DNA of the CDR3 is TGTGCCAGCAGTTTAAGGACTAGCGCCGAAGAGACCCAGTACTTC. This translates into CASSLRTSAEETQYF.

The chain couples TRBV27 to TRBJ2-7, with 7 positions matching TRBD1. The CDR3 covers 14 residues. From germline, CDR1 is MNHEY and CDR2 SMNVEV (reference sequence). V dropped 5 bases and J dropped 3; count of bases not matched to a gene: 7. The CDR3 protein is CASSTRDSHYEQYF. CDR3 DNA sequence: TGTGCCAGCAGTACCCGGGACAGCCACTACGAGCAGTACTTC.

This chain's CDR3 is CASSTGVTYEQYF. The CDR3 DNA is TGTGCCAGCTCTACAGGCGTCACCTACGAGCAGTACTTC. The rearrangement uses TRBV6-5 and TRBJ2-7; D might be TRBD1 (5 bases). V lost 8 bases and J lost 2, with 13 bases in between. Germline CDR1 MNHEY, CDR2 SVGAGI. The CDR3 has 13 residues.

The chain combines TRBV6-6 with TRBJ2-7; D possibly matches TRBD1 or TRBD2 (5 bases each). This CDR3 is 13 amino acids long. CDR1 MNHNY and CDR2 SVGAGI come from the germline V gene (reference sequence). The ends were cut back, 2 bases at V and 1 base at J, with 6 bases in the middle. CDR3 residues: CASSYGGSYEQYF. DNA of the CDR3: TGTGCCAGCAGTTACGGGGGATCCTACGAGCAGTACTTC.

This chain links TRBV5-1 with TRBJ2-7; a weak D match, TRBD1 (5 bases). Germline V CDR1 and CDR2: SGHRS, YFSETQ. V was shortened by 0 bases and J by 2 bases, with 12 bases between the two germline ends. The CDR3 spans 15 residues. The CDR3 sequence: CASSLVPTGTYEQYF. The CDR3 DNA is TGCGCCAGCAGCTTGGTCCCAACAGGTACCTACGAGCAGTACTTC.

The V gene is TRBV4-3, the J gene TRBJ1-1, with a possible D match to TRBD1 (5 bases). The ends were cut back, 5 bases at V and 8 bases at J, with 15 bases in the middle. In germline, CDR1 is LGHNA, CDR2 YSLEER. CDR3 size: 13 residues. This CDR3 is CASSDGTGREAFF. The CDR3 DNA sequence: TGCGCCAGCAGCGACGGGACGGGCAGAGAAGCTTTCTTT.

J is TRBJ1-4 and V is TRBV12-5, with TRBD1 as a possible D gene (6 bases). There are 19 residues in the CDR3. Deletions cut 7 bases from V and 0 bases from J, with 24 bases between. The germline CDR1 and CDR2 sequences are LGHNT and FRNRAP. The CDR3 region is CASALSGTFNPPTNEKLFF. The CDR3 DNA is TGTGCTAGTGCTTTATCCGGGACATTCAATCCTCCAACTAATGAAAAACTGTTTTTT.

This chain connects TRBV19 to TRBJ2-7; tentative D call: TRBD2 (5 bases). The CDR3 loop spans 13 amino acids. The V gene lost 7 bases and the J gene lost 3 bases, with 13 bases spanning the gap. Per the germline V gene, CDR1 is LNHDA and CDR2 is SQIVND (reference sequence). CDR3 amino acids: CASKVSGNYEQYF. CDR3 coding DNA: TGTGCCAGTAAGGTCAGCGGAAACTACGAGCAGTACTTC.

This clone came up a few times. The genes are TRBV15 and TRBJ1-2; D perhaps matches TRBD1 (6 bases). The CDR3 runs to 16 residues. CDR1 is LNHNV, CDR2 YYDKDF, per germline (reference sequence). Trimming removed 0 bases at V and 4 bases at J, with 15 bases between. In DNA form, the CDR3 reads TGTGCCACCAGCAGAGATCGGGGGCGGAGTCTCTATGGCTACACCTTC. This sequence encodes CATSRDRGRSLYGYTF.

This clone appeared once. V gene TRBV2 combines with J gene TRBJ2-5, with TRBD2 as a possible D gene (5 bases). This CDR3 is 14 amino acids long. V gave up 3 bases and J gave up 7 bases, with 15 bases separating them. Germline CDR1 reads SNHLY; CDR2 reads FYNNEI. The CDR3 DNA sequence: TGTGCCAGCAGTGAGCCTGACATCGAGGGGACCCAGTACTTC. It is translated as CASSEPDIEGTQYF.